This TCR beta chain was sequenced in a study of blood T cell repertoires in COVID-19. Background on the study: Nucleic acid was either cDNA or gDNA, and it came from T cells, B-cell-depleted T cells, or PBMCs.

Recruited during active infection, patients (from Seattle) were subsequently followed longitudinally. TCRdb's copy holds only in-frame clones and misses some; the assay was immunoSEQ multiplex PCR. The sample comprises 48,000 or so clones, more than 75% of which are singletons, and 2.6% rests with the top ten. Germline lookup yields CDR1 SNHLY and CDR2 FYNNEI. This CDR3 comprises 13 residues. Trimming removed 7 bases from V and 0 bases from J, with 9 bases in between. The chain has TRBV2 and TRBJ1-2; a weak D match, TRBD1 (5 bases). The sequence was obtained from a woman aged 80 or over with COVID-19, enrolled during active disease. The source material was peripheral blood. Written as DNA, the CDR3 is TGTGCCAGCACCAAGGGGACTAACTATGGCTACACCTTC. It yields the protein CASTKGTNYGYTF. Full variable domain (remainder filled in from reference TRBV2 and TRBJ1-2): EPEVTQTPSHQVTQMGQEVILRCVPISNHLYFYWYRQILGQKVEFLVSFYNNEISEKSEIFDDQFSVERPDGSNFTLKIRSTKLEDSAMYFCASTKGTNYGYTFGSGTRLTVV.